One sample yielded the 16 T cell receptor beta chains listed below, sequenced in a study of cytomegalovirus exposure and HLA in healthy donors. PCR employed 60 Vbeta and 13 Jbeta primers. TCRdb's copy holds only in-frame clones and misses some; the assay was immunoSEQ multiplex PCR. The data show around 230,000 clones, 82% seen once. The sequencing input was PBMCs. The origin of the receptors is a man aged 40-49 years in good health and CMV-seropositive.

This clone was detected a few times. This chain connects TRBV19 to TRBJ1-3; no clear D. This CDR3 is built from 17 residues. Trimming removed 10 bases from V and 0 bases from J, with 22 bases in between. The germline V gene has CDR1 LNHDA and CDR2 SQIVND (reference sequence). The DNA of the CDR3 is TGTGCCACCGTAACACCGAGGAGAATTCTCTCTGGAAACACCATATATTTT. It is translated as CATVTPRRILSGNTIYF.

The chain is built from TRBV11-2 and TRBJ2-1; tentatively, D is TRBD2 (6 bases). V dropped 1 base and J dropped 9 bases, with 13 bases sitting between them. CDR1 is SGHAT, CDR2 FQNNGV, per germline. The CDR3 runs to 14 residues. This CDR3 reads CASSLVAGTIEQFF. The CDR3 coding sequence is TGTGCCAGCAGCTTAGTCGCGGGAACGATTGAGCAGTTCTTC.

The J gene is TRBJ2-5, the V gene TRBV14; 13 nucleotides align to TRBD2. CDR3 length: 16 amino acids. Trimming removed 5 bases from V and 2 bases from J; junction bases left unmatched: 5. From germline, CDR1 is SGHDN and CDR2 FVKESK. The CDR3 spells CASSGRTSGGQETQYF. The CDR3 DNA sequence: TGTGCCAGCAGCGGACGGACTAGCGGGGGACAAGAGACCCAGTACTTC.

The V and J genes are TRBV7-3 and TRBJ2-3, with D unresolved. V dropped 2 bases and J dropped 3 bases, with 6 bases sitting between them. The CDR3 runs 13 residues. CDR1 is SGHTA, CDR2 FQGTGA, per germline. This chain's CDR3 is CASSLQETDTQYF. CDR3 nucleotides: TGTGCCAGCAGCTTACAAGAGACAGATACGCAGTATTTT.

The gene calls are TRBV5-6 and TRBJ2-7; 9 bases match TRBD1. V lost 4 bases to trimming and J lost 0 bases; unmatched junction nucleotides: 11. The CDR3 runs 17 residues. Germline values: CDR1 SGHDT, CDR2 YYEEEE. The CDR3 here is CASSASSGTGNSYEQYV. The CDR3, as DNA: TGTGCCAGCAGCGCTAGCAGCGGGACAGGGAACTCCTACGAGCAGTACGTC.

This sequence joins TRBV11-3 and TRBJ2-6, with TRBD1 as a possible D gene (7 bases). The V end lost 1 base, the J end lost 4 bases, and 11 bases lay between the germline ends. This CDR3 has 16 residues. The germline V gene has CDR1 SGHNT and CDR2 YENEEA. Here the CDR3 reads CASSLGRGPGANVLTF. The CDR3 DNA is TGTGCCAGCAGCTTAGGGAGGGGGCCAGGGGCCAACGTCCTGACTTTC.

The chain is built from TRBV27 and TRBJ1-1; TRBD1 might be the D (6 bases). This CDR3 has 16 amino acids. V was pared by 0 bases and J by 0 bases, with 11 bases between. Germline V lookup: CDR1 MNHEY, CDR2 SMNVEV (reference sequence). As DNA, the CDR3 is TGTGCCAGCAGTTTATCCGTACAGGGATTGAACACTGAAGCTTTCTTT. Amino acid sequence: CASSLSVQGLNTEAFF.

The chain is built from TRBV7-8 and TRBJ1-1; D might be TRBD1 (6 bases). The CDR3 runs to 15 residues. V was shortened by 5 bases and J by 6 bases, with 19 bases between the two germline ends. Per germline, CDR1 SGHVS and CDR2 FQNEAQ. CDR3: CASSPREQGIPEAFF. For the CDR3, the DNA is TGTGCCAGCAGCCCACGCGAGCAGGGGATCCCTGAAGCTTTCTTT.

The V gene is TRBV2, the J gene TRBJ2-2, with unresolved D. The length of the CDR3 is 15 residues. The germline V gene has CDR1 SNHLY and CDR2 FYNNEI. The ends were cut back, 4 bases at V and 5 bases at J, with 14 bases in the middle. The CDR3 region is CASSAGLTRTGELFF. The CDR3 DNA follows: TGTGCCAGCAGTGCCGGGTTAACACGGACCGGGGAGCTGTTTTTT.

The CDR3, as DNA: TGTGCCAGCAGTGAACAGGGACAGGGGGCTCAGCCCCAGCATTTT. This codes for CASSEQGQGAQPQHF. This chain links TRBV2 with TRBJ1-5; 12 nucleotides match TRBD1. This CDR3 spans 15 amino acids. After removal of 2 bases from V and 6 bases from J, the junction contained 2 bases not matched to a gene. Germline CDR1 is SNHLY and CDR2 is FYNNEI.

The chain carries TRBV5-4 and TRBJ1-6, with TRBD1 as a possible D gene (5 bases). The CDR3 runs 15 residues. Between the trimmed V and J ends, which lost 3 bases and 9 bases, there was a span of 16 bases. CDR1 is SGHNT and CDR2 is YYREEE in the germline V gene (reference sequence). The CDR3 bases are TGTGCCAGCAGCTATACAGGAGAGTGGGGTTCACCCCTCCACTTT. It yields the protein CASSYTGEWGSPLHF.

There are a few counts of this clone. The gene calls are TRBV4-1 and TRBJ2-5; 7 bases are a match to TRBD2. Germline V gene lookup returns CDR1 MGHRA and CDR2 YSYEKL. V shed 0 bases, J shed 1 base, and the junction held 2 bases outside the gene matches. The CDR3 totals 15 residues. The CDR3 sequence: CASSQEASGQETQYF. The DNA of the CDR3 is TGCGCCAGCAGCCAAGAGGCTAGCGGCCAAGAGACCCAGTACTTC.

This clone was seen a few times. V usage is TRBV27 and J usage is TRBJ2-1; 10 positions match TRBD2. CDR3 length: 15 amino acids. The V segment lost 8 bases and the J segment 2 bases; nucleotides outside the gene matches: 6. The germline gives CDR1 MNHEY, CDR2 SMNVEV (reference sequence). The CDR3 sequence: CASSTGLAAYNEQFF. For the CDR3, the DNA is TGTGCCAGCTCCACAGGACTAGCGGCCTACAATGAGCAGTTCTTC.

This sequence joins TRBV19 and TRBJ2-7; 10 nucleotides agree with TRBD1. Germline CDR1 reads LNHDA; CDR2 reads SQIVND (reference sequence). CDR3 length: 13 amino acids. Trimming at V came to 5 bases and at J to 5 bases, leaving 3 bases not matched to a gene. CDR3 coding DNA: TGTGCCAGTAGTCAGACAGGGGGCCACGAGCAGTACTTC. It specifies CASSQTGGHEQYF.

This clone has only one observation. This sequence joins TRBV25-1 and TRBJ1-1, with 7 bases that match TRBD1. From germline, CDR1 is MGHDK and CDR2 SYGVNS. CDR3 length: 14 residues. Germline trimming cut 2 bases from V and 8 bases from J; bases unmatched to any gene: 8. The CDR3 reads CASSEPGQVGEAFF. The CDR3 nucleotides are TGTGCCAGCAGTGAACCCGGACAGGTTGGAGAAGCTTTCTTT. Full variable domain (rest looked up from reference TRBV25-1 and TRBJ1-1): EADIYQTPRYLVIGTGKKITLECSQTMGHDKMYWYQQDPGMELHLIHYSYGVNSTEKGDLSSESTVSRIRTEHFPLTLESARPSHTSQYLCASSEPGQVGEAFFGQGTRLTVV.

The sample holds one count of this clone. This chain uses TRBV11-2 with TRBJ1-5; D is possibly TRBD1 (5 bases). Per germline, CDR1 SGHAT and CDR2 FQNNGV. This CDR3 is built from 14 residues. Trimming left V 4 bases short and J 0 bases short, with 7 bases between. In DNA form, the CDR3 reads TGTGCCAGCAGCTCCAGGGATAGCAATCAGCCCCAGCATTTT. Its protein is CASSSRDSNQPQHF.